This entry describes one T cell receptor (beta chain). It lacks a known antigen. Base qualities are not recorded, but no much larger clone differs from it by a single base. The time point label of this sample denotes: baseline before first vaccination. In light of the paper, this sample's treatment or condition label describes: meningococcal conjugate vaccine given as trial control. Vaccinee samples came from UK trials COV001 and COV002, including a single-blind randomized controlled phase 2/3 trial of AZD1222 (ChAdOx1 nCoV-19) in healthy adults. Trial participant PBMC samples were collected at day 0 and day 28 after the second dose for TCRbeta chain sequencing. These data are taken from a study of T cell responses to AZD1222 COVID-19 vaccine (dated by TCRdb to the early 2020s). At the level of the whole study: TCR sequencing covered some 250 trial participants: 200 to 220 given two doses of AZD1222 and approximately 26 given two doses of MenACWY control vaccine. Trial participants were enrolled by age into 18-55, 56-69 and 70-plus year subgroups, with about 150, 27 and 61 TCR-sequenced participants respectively. General findings and caveats noted by the study authors: CD4 TCRs associated with the vaccine covered the entire spike protein, and the dominant responses were in regions 160-218 and 743-854. Conclusions about previously exposed vaccinees are limited, since just five or six AZD1222 recipients were seropositive for SARS-CoV-2 at baseline. Participants were mostly white British, with more females than males. The authors suggested clonal diversity may have been underestimated. After two AZD1222 doses, both the breadth and the depth of spike-specific TCRs were significantly higher than at day 0 and than in MenACWY recipients. Epitopes outside the regions mutated in the B.1.351 and B.1.1.7 variants were reportedly recognized by nearly half of the unique spike-specific TCRs. The 56-69-year group was small, and its depth increase did not reach significance, likely because of low power. Because no day 14 peak-response samples were available, the repertoires could be characterized only after the peak T cell response.

The CDR3, cysteine through phenylalanine, is 15 amino acids long. Solely the CDR3 DNA is kept, with 45 bases framed from the first base. CDR1 LGHDT and CDR2 YNNKEL were looked up in the germline V gene (reference sequence). V loses 5 bases, J loses 0 bases, and the germline ends lie 12 bases apart. The CDR3 regions of human TCRbeta chains were analyzed by immunosequencing. As for how the authors treated the data: TCRs in the repertoires were matched against a reference library of SARS-CoV-2-specific TCRs that had been generated with the MIRA antigen-specificity platform. Breadth was defined as the fraction of unique TCRs that were SARS-CoV-2-associated, and depth was defined as the fraction of total T cells that were SARS-CoV-2-associated. Using the MIRA data, every spike-specific TCR was mapped to the spike region that the TCR reacted to and assigned to either a CD4 or a CD8 class. Log10-transformed breadth and depth values were compared by one-way ANOVA with Sidak's multiple comparisons tests. As stored in TCRdb, this immuneACCESS dataset retains in-frame rearrangements with V and J assigned. A fraction of the clones does not appear; measured against another copy, unresolved V genes explain less than half of the discrepancy, and the remainder lacks a known reason. That table furnishes V, J and clone size, whereas the DNA furnished D and trimming. Within this sample are under 250,000 clones, with approximately 94% of them counted one time only. 0.9% to 1.1% of the sample rests with the top ten.

Sequencing used peripheral blood, obtained on day 0 of MenACWY control vaccination. The sequence links TRBV3-1 (or the pseudogene TRBV3-2) to TRBJ2-3; the D gene is possibly TRBD1 or TRBD2, with 5 bases matching each. This sequence was found in an adult in good health. The bases are TGTGCCAGCAGCACCCCAGGGACCAGCACAGATACGCAGTATTTT. This gives the protein CASSTPGTSTDTQYF.